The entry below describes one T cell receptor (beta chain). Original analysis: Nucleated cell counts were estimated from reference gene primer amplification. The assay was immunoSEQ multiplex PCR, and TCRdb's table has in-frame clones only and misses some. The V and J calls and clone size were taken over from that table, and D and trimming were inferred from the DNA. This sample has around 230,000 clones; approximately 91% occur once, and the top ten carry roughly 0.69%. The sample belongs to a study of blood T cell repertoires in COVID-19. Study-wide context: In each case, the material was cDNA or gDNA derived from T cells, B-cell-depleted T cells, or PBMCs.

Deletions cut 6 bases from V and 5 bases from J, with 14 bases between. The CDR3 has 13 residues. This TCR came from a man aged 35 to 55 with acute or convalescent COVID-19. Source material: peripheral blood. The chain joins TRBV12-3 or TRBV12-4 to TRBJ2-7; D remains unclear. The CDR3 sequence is CASRNYLSNEQYF. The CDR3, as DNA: TGTGCCAGCAGGAACTATTTAAGCAACGAGCAGTACTTC.